This T cell receptor (beta chain) was retrieved from a study of cytomegalovirus exposure and HLA in healthy donors. PCR primers comprised 60 Vbeta and 13 Jbeta primers. Measured with immunoSEQ multiplex PCR; TCRdb has only the in-frame clones, and not every one. The sample includes about 200,000 clones, about 70% seen only once; the top ten take 1.5% to 2%. The study's findings and limits: It was reported that TCR beta sequences correctly inferred the HLA-A and HLA-B alleles for most subjects. An observed cluster of highly shared sequence variants was recorded as a likely sequencing artifact. Using the classifier, cytomegalovirus status was reportedly diagnosed with high specificity and sensitivity. A link between a missense DCLRE1C variant and TCR beta V- and J-gene trimming emerged from a later analysis.

This CDR3 has 12 amino acids. V was pared by 8 bases and J by 6 bases, with 3 bases of the junction left unmatched. Looked up from germline, CDR1 is MNHEY and CDR2 is SVGAGI. About this clone: The antigen is undetermined.

This receptor was obtained from a woman aged 30 to 39 in good health and CMV-seronegative. The V call is TRBV6-5, the J call TRBJ1-2, with TRBD1 matching 10 bases. Sample: PBMCs. CDR3 residues: CASSTGGDGYTF. CDR3 nucleotides: TGTGCCAGCTCGACAGGGGGCGATGGCTACACCTTC.